The 27 T cell receptor beta chains listed next were all sequenced from one sample in a study of blood T cell repertoires in COVID-19. Generated by immunoSEQ multiplex PCR, the TCRdb table keeps only in-frame clones and is missing some. The table lists over 150,000 clones, 76% of them singletons, with more than 3% in the top ten. Material: peripheral blood. The source is a woman aged 80 or over with acute or convalescent COVID-19.

V usage is TRBV3-1 (or the pseudogene TRBV3-2) and J usage is TRBJ2-3; a possible D gene is TRBD1 (6 bases). The length of the CDR3 is 15 residues. V lost 4 bases and J 9 bases, leaving 20 bases between the germline ends. Germline CDR1 reads LGHDT; CDR2 reads YNNKEL (reference sequence). The CDR3 reads CASSRTGTTQITQYF. CDR3 bases: TGTGCCAGCAGCCGCACCGGGACAACACAGATAACGCAGTATTTT.

The chain joins TRBV19 to TRBJ1-2, with 8 bases that match TRBD1. Unmatched junction bases numbered 11, after V lost 2 bases and J lost 6 bases. This CDR3 has 16 residues. From germline, CDR1 is LNHDA and CDR2 SQIVND (reference sequence). CDR3 bases: TGTGCCAGTAGTATACTTTGGTCGACAGGGGAAAATGGCTACACCTTC. It encodes CASSILWSTGENGYTF.

The chain is built from TRBV6-5 and TRBJ1-6; no reliable D call. The germline CDR1 and CDR2 sequences are MNHEY and SVGAGI. Trimming stripped 2 bases from V and 8 bases from J, with 7 bases between. The CDR3 runs to 13 residues. CDR3 residues: CASSYGSDSPLHF. CDR3 nucleotide sequence: TGTGCCAGCAGTTACGGGAGCGATTCACCCCTCCACTTT.

This sequence joins TRBV19 and TRBJ1-2; TRBD1 agrees at 8 bases. This CDR3 is built from 15 residues. CDR1 is LNHDA, CDR2 SQIVND, per germline (reference sequence). V shed 5 bases, J shed 7 bases, and the junction held 12 bases outside the gene matches. The chain's CDR3 is CASSENQGALGGYTF. The CDR3 coding sequence is TGTGCCAGTAGTGAAAACCAGGGGGCATTGGGTGGCTACACCTTC.

This clone was detected a few times. The chain carries TRBV5-6 and TRBJ2-3, with 12 bases matching TRBD2. The CDR3 totals 16 residues. The germline gives CDR1 SGHDT, CDR2 YYEEEE. Trimming removed 4 bases from V and 2 bases from J; junction bases left unmatched: 5. The CDR3 sequence is CASSRGLAGTTDTQYF. Here the CDR3 DNA reads TGTGCCAGCAGCCGAGGACTAGCGGGGACCACAGATACGCAGTATTTT.

The chain has TRBV5-1 and TRBJ2-1; 9 bases agree with TRBD1. V shed 4 bases, J shed 8 bases, and the junction held 4 bases outside the gene matches. This CDR3 has 13 amino acids. The germline CDR1 and CDR2 sequences are SGHRS and YFSETQ. The CDR3 nucleotides read TGCGCCAGCAGCGGGGGACAGGGATATGAGCAGTTCTTC. Residues: CASSGGQGYEQFF.

This clone was observed a handful of times. This chain connects TRBV29-1 to TRBJ1-2; 7 positions agree with TRBD1. Germline V gives CDR1 SQVTM, CDR2 ANQGSEA. V shed 4 bases, J shed 3 bases, and the junction held 11 bases outside the gene matches. This CDR3 region has 15 residues. DNA of the CDR3: TGCAGCGTTGGGGGTACAGGGGCGGCGGACTATGGCTACACCTTC. Translation: CSVGGTGAADYGYTF.

The chain recombines TRBV9 with TRBJ1-1; a weak D match, TRBD1 (6 bases). The germline gives CDR1 SGDLS, CDR2 YYNGEE. V dropped 2 bases and J dropped 1 base, with 18 bases sitting between them. This CDR3 is built from 17 residues. CDR3 sequence reads: CASSVSGELTGNTEAFF. The CDR3 region has the DNA TGTGCCAGCAGCGTTTCAGGGGAACTTACAGGGAACACTGAAGCTTTCTTT.

The chain couples TRBV2 to TRBJ1-5; D is undetermined. V lost 6 bases to trimming and J lost 4 bases, with 10 bases between them. CDR1 is SNHLY, CDR2 FYNNEI, per germline. The CDR3 contains 13 residues. CDR3 sequence: CASRAEYNQPQHF. In DNA form, the CDR3 reads TGTGCCAGCAGGGCAGAATATAATCAGCCCCAGCATTTT.

The DNA of the CDR3 is TGCGCCAGCAGCTTCGGACAGCTTCGCAACTATGGCTACACCTTC. Translated, it gives CASSFGQLRNYGYTF. V and J are TRBV5-1 and TRBJ1-2; tentative D call: TRBD1 (6 bases). Trimming took 2 bases from V and 2 from J, leaving 13 bases between them. Germline lookup yields CDR1 SGHRS and CDR2 YFSETQ. This CDR3 has 15 amino acids.

V is TRBV7-2 and J is TRBJ1-5; unclear D gene. In germline, CDR1 is SGHTA, CDR2 FQGNSA. This CDR3 region has 14 residues. Trimming took 1 base from V and 1 from J, leaving 5 bases between them. For the CDR3, the DNA is TGTGCCAGCAGCTTAGTTAGAAGCAATCAGCCCCAGCATTTT. Translated, it gives CASSLVRSNQPQHF.

The CDR3 here is CASSPNVLADRYNEQFF. In DNA form, the CDR3 reads TGTGCCAGCAGCCCAAACGTACTAGCGGACCGATACAATGAGCAGTTCTTC. The chain recombines TRBV5-8 with TRBJ2-1, with TRBD2 matching 8 bases. CDR1 SGHTS and CDR2 YDEGEE come from the germline V gene. J gave up 4 bases and V 4 bases, and 13 bases lay outside the gene matches. The CDR3 totals 17 residues. Combining the CDR3 with reference TRBV5-8 and TRBJ2-1 gives the whole variable domain EAGVTQSPTHLIKTRGQQATLRCSPISGHTSVYWYQQALGLGLQFLLWYDEGEERNRGNFPPRFSGRQFPNYSSELNVNALELEDSALYLCASSPNVLADRYNEQFFGPGTRLTVL.

This chain connects TRBV6-5 to TRBJ2-7, with TRBD2 matching 9 bases. The CDR3 has 13 amino acids. Trimming removed 6 bases from V and 3 bases from J; junction bases left unmatched: 3. Germline lookup yields CDR1 MNHEY and CDR2 SVGAGI. Here the CDR3 DNA reads TGTGCCAGCAGCGGCGGGGGGGTCTACGAGCAGTACTTC. This sequence encodes CASSGGGVYEQYF.

This clone was found a few times. The chain employs TRBV7-8 and TRBJ1-5; no firm D call. V dropped 1 base and J dropped 1 base, with 8 bases sitting between them. The germline gives CDR1 SGHVS, CDR2 FQNEAQ. This CDR3 has 15 residues. This CDR3 reads CASSLVLSSNQPQHF. Written as DNA, the CDR3 is TGTGCCAGCAGCTTAGTACTTTCCAGCAATCAGCCCCAGCATTTT. Combining the CDR3 with reference TRBV7-8 and TRBJ1-5 gives the whole variable domain GAGVSQSPRYKVAKRGQDVALRCDPISGHVSLFWYQQALGQGPEFLTYFQNEAQLDKSGLPSDRFFAERPEGSVSTLKIQRTQQEDSAVYLCASSLVLSSNQPQHFGDGTRLSIL.

A few counts support this clone. The chain links TRBV10-3 to TRBJ1-2; the match to TRBD1 covers 7 bases. Looked up from germline, CDR1 is ENHRY and CDR2 is SYGVKD. The CDR3 spans 13 residues. V shed 6 bases and J 6 bases; nucleotides not matched to a gene: 7. This CDR3 is CAIRNDREDGYTF. CDR3 DNA: TGTGCCATCAGAAACGACAGGGAGGATGGCTACACCTTC.

This clone was counted a few times. The V and J genes are TRBV5-1 and TRBJ1-6; no clear D gene. The ends were cut back, 3 bases at V and 4 bases at J, with 17 bases in the middle. The CDR3 spans 17 residues. In germline, CDR1 is SGHRS, CDR2 YFSETQ. CDR3 sequence: CASSSEFDAAYNSPLHF. CDR3 in DNA: TGCGCCAGCAGCTCGGAGTTCGATGCGGCTTATAATTCACCCCTCCACTTT.

CDR3 nucleotide sequence: TGTGCCAGCAGCCCGGACAGCAACTATGGCTACACCTTC. Amino acid sequence: CASSPDSNYGYTF. The chain is built from TRBV7-2 and TRBJ1-2; perhaps TRBD1 as D (6 bases). V lost 5 bases to trimming and J lost 2 bases, with 9 bases between them. CDR1 and CDR2 (germline): SGHTA, FQGNSA. The CDR3 sequence is 13 residues long.

The rearrangement uses TRBV7-9 and TRBJ1-2; 7 positions match TRBD1. From germline, CDR1 is SEHNR and CDR2 FQNEAQ (reference sequence). The CDR3 covers 13 residues. After removal of 5 bases from V and 3 bases from J, the junction contained 3 bases not matched to a gene. The CDR3 sequence is CASSHGTDYGYTF. The CDR3 coding sequence is TGTGCCAGCAGCCACGGGACAGACTATGGCTACACCTTC.

The gene calls are TRBV5-1 and TRBJ2-1; D not resolved. Trimming removed 0 bases at V and 1 base at J, with 11 bases between. Germline values: CDR1 SGHRS, CDR2 YFSETQ. The CDR3 runs 16 residues. CDR3 DNA sequence: TGCGCCAGCAGCTTGGTTCGCGGTCCTTCCTACAATGAGCAGTTCTTC. Translated, it gives CASSLVRGPSYNEQFF.

This sequence joins TRBV3-1 (or the pseudogene TRBV3-2) and TRBJ1-1; the match to TRBD1 covers 10 bases. This CDR3 is built from 15 residues. J was trimmed by 5 bases and V by 5 bases; bases with no gene match: 8. Germline V gene data show CDR1 as LGHDT and CDR2 as YNNKEL (reference sequence). CDR3 amino acids: CASSSTGQGKTEAFF. The DNA of the CDR3 is TGTGCCAGCAGCTCCACGGGACAGGGGAAGACTGAAGCTTTCTTT.

V gene TRBV7-9 combines with J gene TRBJ2-3; 10 bases are shared with TRBD2. Germline V lookup: CDR1 SEHNR, CDR2 FQNEAQ (reference sequence). The CDR3 sequence is 15 residues long. Unmatched junction bases numbered 3, after V lost 3 bases and J lost 3 bases. For the CDR3, the DNA is TGTGCCAGCAGCTTGGGTAGCGGGGGGACAGATACGCAGTATTTT. Its protein is CASSLGSGGTDTQYF. Filled out from reference TRBV7-9 and TRBJ2-3, the complete variable domain reads DTGVSQNPRHKITKRGQNVTFRCDPISEHNRLYWYRQTLGQGPEFLTYFQNEAQLEKSRLLSDRFSAERPKGSFSTLEIQRTEQGDSAMYLCASSLGSGGTDTQYFGPGTRLTVL.

This sequence joins TRBV6-5 and TRBJ2-5, with TRBD2 identical over 7 bases. This CDR3 has 16 amino acids. V was pared by 4 bases and J by 2 bases, with 10 bases of the junction left unmatched. Per germline, CDR1 MNHEY and CDR2 SVGAGI. Here the CDR3 DNA reads TGTGCCAGCAGTTTGGGGGAGGGTTTAAGTCAAGAGACCCAGTACTTC. It translates to CASSLGEGLSQETQYF.

J is TRBJ2-7 and V is TRBV5-4; the match to TRBD2 covers 9 bases. CDR1 is SGHNT, CDR2 YYREEE, per germline (reference sequence). V lost 4 bases, J lost 4 bases, and 12 bases stayed unmatched. This CDR3 has 16 amino acids. The CDR3 sequence: CASSHGGSGRIYEQYF. CDR3 nucleotide sequence: TGTGCCAGCAGCCATGGCGGGAGCGGGAGGATTTACGAGCAGTACTTC.

The chain is built from TRBV18 and TRBJ1-3, with 8 bases matching TRBD1. V lost 1 base, J lost 2 bases, and 4 bases stayed unmatched. The CDR3 covers 16 residues. Per germline, CDR1 KGHSH and CDR2 LQKENI. The DNA for the CDR3 is TGTGCCAGCTCACCACGTCCGACAGGGGCTGGAAACACCATATATTTT. Its translation is CASSPRPTGAGNTIYF.

This clone occurred once. V gene TRBV11-2 combines with J gene TRBJ2-7; no reliable D call. Trimming cost V 1 base and J 4 bases, with 14 bases left between them. CDR1 is SGHAT and CDR2 is FQNNGV in the germline V gene. CDR3 size: 15 residues. DNA for the CDR3: TGTGCCAGCAGCTTAGGACCGACTTGGAATTACGAGCAGTACTTC. It is translated as CASSLGPTWNYEQYF.

This clone appeared a few times. This chain joins TRBV27 and TRBJ2-2; a possible D gene is TRBD1 (6 bases). Trimming left V 0 bases short and J 4 bases short, with 12 bases between. Germline loops: CDR1 MNHEY, CDR2 SMNVEV (reference sequence). The CDR3 contains 16 residues. As DNA, the CDR3 is TGTGCCAGCAGTTTATCGAGCCAGGGGCCCACCGGGGAGCTGTTTTTT. Its protein is CASSLSSQGPTGELFF.

This clone showed up just once. V gene TRBV3-1 (or the pseudogene TRBV3-2) combines with J gene TRBJ2-1; a weak D match, TRBD2 (6 bases). Germline values: CDR1 LGHDT, CDR2 YNNKEL (reference sequence). Trimming took off 4 bases at V and 7 bases at J, with 14 bases between the two ends. The CDR3 extends over 14 amino acids. CDR3 sequence reads: CASSPRIAENEQFF. Here the CDR3 DNA reads TGTGCCAGCAGCCCCAGGATAGCGGAGAATGAGCAGTTCTTC.